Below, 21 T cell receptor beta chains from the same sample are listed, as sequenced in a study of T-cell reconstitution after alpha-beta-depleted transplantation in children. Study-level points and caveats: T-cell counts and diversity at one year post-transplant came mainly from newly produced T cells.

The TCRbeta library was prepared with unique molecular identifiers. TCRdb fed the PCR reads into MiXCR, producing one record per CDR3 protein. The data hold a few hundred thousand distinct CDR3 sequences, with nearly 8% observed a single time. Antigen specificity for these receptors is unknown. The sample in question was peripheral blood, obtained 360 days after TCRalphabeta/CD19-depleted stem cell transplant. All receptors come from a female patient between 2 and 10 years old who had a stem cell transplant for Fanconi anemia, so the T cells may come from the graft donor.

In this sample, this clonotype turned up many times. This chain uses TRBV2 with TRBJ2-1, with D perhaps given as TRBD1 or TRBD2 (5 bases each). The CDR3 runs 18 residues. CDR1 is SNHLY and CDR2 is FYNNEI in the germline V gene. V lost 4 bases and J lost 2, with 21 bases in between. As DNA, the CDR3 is TGTGCCAGCAGTGTGGTTCGGGACCCGGTTTTTCCCTACAATGAGCAGTTCTTC. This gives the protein CASSVVRDPVFPYNEQFF.

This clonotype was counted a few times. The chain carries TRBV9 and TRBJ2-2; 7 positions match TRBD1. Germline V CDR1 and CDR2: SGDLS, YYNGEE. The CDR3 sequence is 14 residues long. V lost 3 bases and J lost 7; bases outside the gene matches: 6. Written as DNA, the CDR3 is TGTGCCAGCAGCGGAACAGGGGTAGTCGGGGAGCTGTTTTTT. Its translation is CASSGTGVVGELFF.

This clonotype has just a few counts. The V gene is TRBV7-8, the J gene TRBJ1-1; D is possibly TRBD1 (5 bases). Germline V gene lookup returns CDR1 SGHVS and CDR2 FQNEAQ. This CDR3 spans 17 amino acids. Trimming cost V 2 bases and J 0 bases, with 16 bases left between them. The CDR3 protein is CASSLRRGEFLNTEAFF. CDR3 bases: TGTGCCAGCAGCTTAAGAAGGGGCGAGTTTCTGAACACTGAAGCTTTCTTT.

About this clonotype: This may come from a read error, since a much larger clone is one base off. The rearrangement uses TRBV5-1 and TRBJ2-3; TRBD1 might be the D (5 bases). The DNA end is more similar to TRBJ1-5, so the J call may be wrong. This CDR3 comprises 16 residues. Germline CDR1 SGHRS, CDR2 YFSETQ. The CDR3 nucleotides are TGCGCCAGCAGCTGGGGCGCGGGAAAGGAGGCAGATACGCAGCATTTT. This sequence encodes CASSWGAGKEADTQHF.

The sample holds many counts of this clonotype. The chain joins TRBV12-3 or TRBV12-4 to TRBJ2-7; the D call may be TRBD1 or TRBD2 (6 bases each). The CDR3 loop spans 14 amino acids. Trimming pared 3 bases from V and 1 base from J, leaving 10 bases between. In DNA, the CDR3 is TGTGCCAGCAGTTTCGGGGGCTTGTCCTACGAGCAGTACGTC. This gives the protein CASSFGGLSYEQYV.

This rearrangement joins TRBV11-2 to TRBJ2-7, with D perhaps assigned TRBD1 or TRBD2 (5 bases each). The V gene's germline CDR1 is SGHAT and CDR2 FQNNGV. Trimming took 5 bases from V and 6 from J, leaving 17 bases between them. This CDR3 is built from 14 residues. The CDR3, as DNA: TGTGCCAGCAGCCCTTCGGGGCCTGGGGTCGAGCAGTACTTC. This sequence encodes CASSPSGPGVEQYF.

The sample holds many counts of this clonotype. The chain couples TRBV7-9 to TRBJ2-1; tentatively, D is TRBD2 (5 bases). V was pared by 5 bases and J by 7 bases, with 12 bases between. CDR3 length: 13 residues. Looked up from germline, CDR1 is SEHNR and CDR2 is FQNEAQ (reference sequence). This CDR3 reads CASSPTRANEQFF. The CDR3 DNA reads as TGTGCCAGCAGCCCAACTAGGGCGAATGAGCAGTTCTTC.

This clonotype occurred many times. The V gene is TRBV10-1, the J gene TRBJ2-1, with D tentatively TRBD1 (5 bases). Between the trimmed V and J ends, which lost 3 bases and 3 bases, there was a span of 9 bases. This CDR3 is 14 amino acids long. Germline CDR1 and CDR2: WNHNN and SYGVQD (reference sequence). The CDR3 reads CASSDYTGYNEQFF. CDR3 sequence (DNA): TGCGCCAGCAGTGATTATACAGGCTACAATGAGCAGTTCTTC.

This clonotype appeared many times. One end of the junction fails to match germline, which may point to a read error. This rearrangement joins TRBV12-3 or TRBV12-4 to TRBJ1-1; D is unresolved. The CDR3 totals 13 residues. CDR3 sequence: CASSLRGDTEAFF. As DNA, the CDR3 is TGCGCCAGCAGCCTCCGCGGGGACACTGAAGCTTTCTTT.

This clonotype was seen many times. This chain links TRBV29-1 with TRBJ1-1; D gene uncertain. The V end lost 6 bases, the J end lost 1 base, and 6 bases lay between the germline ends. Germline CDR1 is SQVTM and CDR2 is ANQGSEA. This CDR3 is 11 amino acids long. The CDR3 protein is CSVLRNTEAFF. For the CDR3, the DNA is TGCAGCGTACTCCGGAACACTGAAGCTTTCTTT.

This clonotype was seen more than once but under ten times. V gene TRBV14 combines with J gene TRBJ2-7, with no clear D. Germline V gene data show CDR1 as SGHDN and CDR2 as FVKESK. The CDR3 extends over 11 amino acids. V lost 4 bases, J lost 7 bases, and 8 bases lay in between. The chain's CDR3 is CASSRASEQYF. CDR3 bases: TGTGCCAGCAGCCGTGCGTCGGAGCAGTACTTC.

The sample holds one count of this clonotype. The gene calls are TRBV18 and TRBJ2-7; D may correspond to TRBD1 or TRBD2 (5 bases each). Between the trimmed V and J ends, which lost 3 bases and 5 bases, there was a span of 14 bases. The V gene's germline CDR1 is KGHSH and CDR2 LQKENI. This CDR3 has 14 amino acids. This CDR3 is CASSPPGRVDEQYF. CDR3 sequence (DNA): TGTGCCAGCTCACCGCCAGGGCGGGTGGACGAGCAGTACTTC.

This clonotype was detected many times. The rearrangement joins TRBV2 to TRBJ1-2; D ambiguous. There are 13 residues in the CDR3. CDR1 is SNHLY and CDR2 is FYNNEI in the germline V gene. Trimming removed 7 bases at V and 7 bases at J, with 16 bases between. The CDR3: CASIWDKTSGYTF. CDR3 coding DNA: TGTGCCAGCATATGGGATAAGACTAGTGGCTACACCTTC.

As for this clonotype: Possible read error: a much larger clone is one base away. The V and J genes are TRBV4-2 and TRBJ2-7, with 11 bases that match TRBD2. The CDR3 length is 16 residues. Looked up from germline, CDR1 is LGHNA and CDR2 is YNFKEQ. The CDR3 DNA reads TGTGCCAGCAGCCAGTGGACGGGACTAGCGGTATACGAGCAGTGCTTC. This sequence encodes CASSQWTGLAVYEQCF.

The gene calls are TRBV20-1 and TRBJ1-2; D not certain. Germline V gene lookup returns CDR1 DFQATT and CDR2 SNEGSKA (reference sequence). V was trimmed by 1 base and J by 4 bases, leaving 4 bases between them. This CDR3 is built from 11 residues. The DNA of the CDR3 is TGCAGTGCTAGAGGGGGCTATGGCTACACCTTC. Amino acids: CSARGGYGYTF.

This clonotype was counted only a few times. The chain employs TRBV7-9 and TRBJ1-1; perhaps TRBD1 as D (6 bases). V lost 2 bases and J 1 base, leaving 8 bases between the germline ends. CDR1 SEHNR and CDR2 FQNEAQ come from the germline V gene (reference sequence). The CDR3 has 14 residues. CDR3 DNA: TGTGCCAGCAGCTTATGGGACACGAACACTGAAGCTTTCTTT. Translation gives CASSLWDTNTEAFF.

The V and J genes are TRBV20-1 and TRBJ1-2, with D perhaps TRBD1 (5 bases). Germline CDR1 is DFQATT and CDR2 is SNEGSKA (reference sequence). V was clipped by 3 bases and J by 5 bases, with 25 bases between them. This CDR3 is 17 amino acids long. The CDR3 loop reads CSASHVRATGTRYGYTF. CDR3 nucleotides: TGCAGTGCTAGTCATGTAAGGGCCACCGGGACTCGTTATGGCTACACCTTC.

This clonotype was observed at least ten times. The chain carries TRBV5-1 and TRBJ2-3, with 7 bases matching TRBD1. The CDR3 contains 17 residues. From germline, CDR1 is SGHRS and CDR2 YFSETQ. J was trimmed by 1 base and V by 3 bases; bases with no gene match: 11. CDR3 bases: TGCGCCAGCAGCTCCCGAACGACAGGGTTCGGCACAGATACGCAGTATTTT. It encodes CASSSRTTGFGTDTQYF.

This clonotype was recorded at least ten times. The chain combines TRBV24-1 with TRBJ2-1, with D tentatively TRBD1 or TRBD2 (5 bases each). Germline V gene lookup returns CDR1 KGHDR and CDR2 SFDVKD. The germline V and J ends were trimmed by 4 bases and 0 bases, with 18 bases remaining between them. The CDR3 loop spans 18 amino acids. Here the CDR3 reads CATSDSFAGTGSYNEQFF. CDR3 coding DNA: TGTGCCACCAGTGACTCTTTTGCCGGGACGGGCTCCTACAATGAGCAGTTCTTC.

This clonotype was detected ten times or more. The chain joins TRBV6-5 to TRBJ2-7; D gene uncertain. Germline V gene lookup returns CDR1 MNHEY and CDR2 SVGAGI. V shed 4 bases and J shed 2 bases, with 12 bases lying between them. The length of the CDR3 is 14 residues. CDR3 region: CASSSSGPTYEQYF. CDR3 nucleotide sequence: TGTGCCAGCAGTTCTTCCGGACCGACCTACGAGCAGTACTTC.

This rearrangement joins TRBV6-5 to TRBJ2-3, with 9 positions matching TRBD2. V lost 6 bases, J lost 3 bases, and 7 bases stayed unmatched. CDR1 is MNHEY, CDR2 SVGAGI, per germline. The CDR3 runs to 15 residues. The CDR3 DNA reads TGTGCCAGCAGATTAGTAGCGGGAGAGACAGATACGCAGTATTTT. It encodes CASRLVAGETDTQYF.